This is a list of T cell receptor beta chains from one sample in a study of blood T cell repertoires in COVID-19. Here immunoSEQ multiplex PCR was the method, and the copy in TCRdb shows in-frame clones only, minus some. The sample contains some 150,000 clones, approximately 81% of which appear only once. The source material was peripheral blood. These receptors originate from a human donor in a cohort sampled during active COVID-19. Each CDR3 is given with its conserved first and last residue. D genes are given only for firm matches. Only part of the rows carry a size: once, few, many, or a class if the clone is expanded.

size	J	D	V	DNA	CDR3
-	TRBJ1-5	-	TRBV6-5	TGTGCCAGCAGTTACTCGAGATCAAGCCAGCCCCAGCATTTT	CASSYSRSSQPQHF
-	TRBJ1-2	-	TRBV4-1	TGCGCCAGCAGCCAAGATAGCATAGCTTGGATCAGTATCTATGGCTACACCTTC	CASSQDSIAWISIYGYTF
-	TRBJ2-5	TRBD2	TRBV27	TGTGCCAGCAGTCCTTGGCTAGCGGGGCAAGAGACCCAGTACTTC	CASSPWLAGQETQYF
-	TRBJ1-2	TRBD1	TRBV5-5	TGTGCCAGCAGCTTGGGGACAGGGCGCGGCTACACCTTC	CASSLGTGRGYTF
-	TRBJ1-2	TRBD1	TRBV5-1	TGCGCCAGCAGCTTGGGGGCCGTGGGACAGGCTTGGGGCTACACCTTC	CASSLGAVGQAWGYTF
-	TRBJ2-5	-	TRBV28	TGTGCCAGCAGGGGGGGATTAGCGGCCCTGGGGACCCAGTACTTC	CASRGGLAALGTQYF
-	TRBJ1-5	-	TRBV6-6	TGTGCCAGCAGTCTGAGAGAGGGTAGCAATCAGCCCCAGCATTTT	CASSLREGSNQPQHF
few	TRBJ2-2	-	TRBV14	TGTGCCAGCAGCCAGGACTGGCAGGAGGCGAACACCGGGGAGCTGTTTTTT	CASSQDWQEANTGELFF
-	TRBJ1-4	-	TRBV11-2	TGTGCCAGCAGCTTAGATCGGAATGAAAAACTGTTTTTT	CASSLDRNEKLFF
-	TRBJ1-2	TRBD1	TRBV13	TGTGCCAGCAGCCGGGGACAGGGTAAAAGTGGCTACACCTTC	CASSRGQGKSGYTF
-	TRBJ2-3	-	TRBV9	TGTGCCAGCAGCGTAGCCGGGGTGGCCACAGATACGCAGTATTTT	CASSVAGVATDTQYF
-	TRBJ1-2	TRBD1	TRBV7-9	TGTGCCAGCAGCGCCTCCGGGACAGCTATGGATGGCTACACCTTC	CASSASGTAMDGYTF
few	TRBJ1-5	-	TRBV19	TGTGCCAGTCGACAGGTGAGCAATCAGCCCCAGCATTTT	CASRQVSNQPQHF
once	TRBJ1-1	-	TRBV7-2	TGTGCCAGCAGCTTAGTTGGGGCCCCGAGTATGAACACTGAAGCTTTCTTT	CASSLVGAPSMNTEAFF
-	TRBJ1-2	TRBD1	TRBV5-1	TGCGCCAGCAGCTTGGATTCTTGGACAGGAGGGGGAGGCTACACCTTC	CASSLDSWTGGGGYTF
-	TRBJ2-5	TRBD2	TRBV7-2	TGTGCCAGCAGCTTAGACCGGGGGGTTACGCAAGAGACCCAGTACTTC	CASSLDRGVTQETQYF
-	TRBJ2-7	-	TRBV10-3	TGTGCCATCCGCACGGACAGTTTCTACGAGCAGTACTTC	CAIRTDSFYEQYF
-	TRBJ1-6	-	TRBV7-9	TGTGCCAGCAGCTCCGCGGATTCCTCCTATAATTCACCCCTCCACTTT	CASSSADSSYNSPLHF
-	TRBJ1-1	-	TRBV24-1	TGTGCCACCAGCCAGGGAAACACTGAAGCTTTCTTT	CATSQGNTEAFF
-	TRBJ2-1	-	TRBV9	TGTGCCAGCAGCGTAGATGCGGGGGCGCGGAATGAGCAGTTCTTC	CASSVDAGARNEQFF
-	TRBJ2-3	TRBD1	TRBV28	TGTGCCAGCAGTTTACCATTTCGTGGGACAGGGAAGACAGATACGCAGTATTTT	CASSLPFRGTGKTDTQYF
-	TRBJ2-1	TRBD1	TRBV27	TGTGCCAGCTTGCGACAGGGAAGACAGAGCTCCTACAATGAGCAGTTCTTC	CASLRQGRQSSYNEQFF
-	TRBJ1-1	-	TRBV10-1	TGCGCCAGTTCTACAGGGTACACTGAAGCTTTCTTT	CASSTGYTEAFF
-	TRBJ2-2	-	TRBV19	TGTGCCAGTAGACCAGGGATTCCCACCGGGGAGCTGTTTTTT	CASRPGIPTGELFF
-	TRBJ1-2	TRBD1	TRBV5-5	TGTGCCAGCAGCCCGGGACAGGGAGAATACTATGGCTACACCTTC	CASSPGQGEYYGYTF
large	TRBJ1-2	TRBD1	TRBV5-4	TGTGCCAGCAGCACGGGACAGGGGGAAGACTACACCTTC	CASSTGQGEDYTF
-	TRBJ2-1	-	TRBV5-5	TGTGCCAGCAGCTTGGAGCAGGATTTCTACAATGAGCAGTTCTTC	CASSLEQDFYNEQFF
-	TRBJ2-5	-	TRBV5-4	TGTGCCAGCAGCTTGGTAGGGGTAGAGACCCAGTACTTC	CASSLVGVETQYF
-	TRBJ2-7	TRBD1	TRBV6-1	TGTGCCAGCAGTGAAGGGGGTACTAGGACAGGAGCCTACGAGCAGTACTTC	CASSEGGTRTGAYEQYF
once	TRBJ2-1	TRBD1	TRBV18	TGTGCCAGCTCACCTACCCGGGACAGGGGGCTAGTTGAGCAGTTCTTC	CASSPTRDRGLVEQFF
-	TRBJ2-2	-	TRBV6-2/TRBV6-3	TGTGCCAGCAGCCGCTACCTAGACGGGTACACCGGGGAGCTGTTTTTT	CASSRYLDGYTGELFF
-	TRBJ2-1	-	TRBV6-2/TRBV6-3	TGTGCCAGCAGTTACCCGGAGGGGCCCCGTGGGGAGCAGTTCTTC	CASSYPEGPRGEQFF
-	TRBJ1-1	-	TRBV6-5	TGTGCCAGCAGTTACTCAAGGGGGAACACTGAAGCTTTCTTT	CASSYSRGNTEAFF
once	TRBJ2-1	-	TRBV29-1	TGCAGCGCGGGAATGGACAGTCGAGAGCAGTTCTTC	CSAGMDSREQFF
-	TRBJ1-2	TRBD1	TRBV6-5	TGTGCCAGCAGACAGGACAGGGGTAGCTATGGCTACACCTTC	CASRQDRGSYGYTF
once	TRBJ2-7	-	TRBV11-2	TGTGCCAGCAGCCAGGAGGGACTCTCAGTCTACGAGCAGTACTTC	CASSQEGLSVYEQYF
-	TRBJ2-5	TRBD2	TRBV28	TGTGCCACCCGAGCGGGGGGGCCTGTTGAGACCCAGTACTTC	CATRAGGPVETQYF
-	TRBJ1-2	TRBD1	TRBV7-2	TGTGCCAGCAGACCCACAGGGGCCAACGGCTACACCTTC	CASRPTGANGYTF
few	TRBJ1-2	-	TRBV11-2	TGTGCCAGCAGCTTAGTGGTGGGCTGGAACTATGGCTACACCTTC	CASSLVVGWNYGYTF
few	TRBJ2-5	-	TRBV5-6	TGTGCCAGCAGCTCCGGGATCGGAGAGACCCAGTACTTC	CASSSGIGETQYF
-	TRBJ1-5	-	TRBV5-1	TGCGCCAGCAGCTCGGGAGGGAGCTATAGCAATCAGCCCCAGCATTTT	CASSSGGSYSNQPQHF
-	TRBJ2-6	TRBD1	TRBV5-1	TGCGCCAGCAGCTCCGGACAGGGGGCGAGTGCTGGGGCCAACGTCCTGACTTTC	CASSSGQGASAGANVLTF
-	TRBJ1-2	-	TRBV27	TGTGCCAGCAGTTTGCAGGGGCACTATGGCTACACCTTC	CASSLQGHYGYTF
few	TRBJ1-2	-	TRBV7-9	TGTGCCAGCAGCCCGGGACATACTAAAGGCTACACCTTC	CASSPGHTKGYTF
many	TRBJ2-7	-	TRBV1	TGCACCAGCAGCCAAGATAGGGGCACCTACGAGCAGTACTTC	CTSSQDRGTYEQYF
-	TRBJ2-3	TRBD1	TRBV7-9	TGTGCCAGCGGAAAAGCAGGGGGCGCAGATACGCAGTATTTT	CASGKAGGADTQYF